This TCR beta chain came from a study of shared clonotypes between healthy human individuals. Trimming took 4 bases from V and 4 from J, leaving 20 bases between them. The length of the CDR3 is 16 residues. Germline V CDR1 and CDR2: SGHDT, YYEEEE. The table came from immunoSEQ multiplex PCR; TCRdb's copy has only in-frame clones and leaves some out. Found here are around 2,000,000 clones, about 95% of them singletons; the top ten hold 0.85% to 1.2%. Naive CD8 cells, CD45RO-negative and positively selected for CCR7, excluded terminally differentiated effector memory CD45RA+ cells. J is TRBJ1-1 and V is TRBV5-6; no definite D call. The sequenced sample was naive CD8+ T cells sorted from blood. This clonotype originated in a man aged 18 to 30 in good health. The CDR3 nucleotides are TGTGCCAGCAGCCAACTCGGGGTGGGGAGTGGCACTGAAGCTTTCTTT. Translation gives CASSQLGVGSGTEAFF.